This T cell receptor (beta chain) was captured by sequencing in a study of blood T cell repertoires in COVID-19. Germline lookup yields CDR1 MNHEY and CDR2 SVGAGI. This CDR3 has 15 residues. Trimming took 0 bases from V and 3 from J; bases not matched to a gene: 4. Generated by immunoSEQ multiplex PCR, the TCRdb table keeps only in-frame clones and is missing some. The table has almost 250,000 clones, about 89% seen once. This sequence was found in a woman aged 60-75 years who had recovered from COVID-19. The specimen was peripheral blood. The chain couples TRBV6-5 to TRBJ1-2; 7 nucleotides agree with TRBD1. Here the CDR3 DNA reads TGTGCCAGCAGTTACTCCGGCAGGGGGGACTATGGCTACACCTTC. Translation gives CASSYSGRGDYGYTF.